The TCR beta chain described here comes from a study of long-term antiretroviral therapy in people with HIV. Whole-study findings and limits: Once patients were on ART, diversity went higher but still fell short of transplant donor controls. Possibly under older ART regimens, blood was drawn between the mid-2000s and the late 2010s. Controls had broader CDR3 length ranges than HIV repertoires did.

At survey level, the immunoSEQ assay was run in its v3.0 version. Some clones are missing from TCRdb's copy, which holds only in-frame ones; the method was immunoSEQ multiplex PCR. This table has tens of thousands of clones, about 91% appearing once. For this clone: Its target is not known.

The input for sequencing was unsorted PBMCs, taken approximately 4.5 years after starting antiretroviral therapy. The origin of this receptor is a man aged 30-40 years with HIV.

The CDR3 region has the DNA TGTGCCAGCAGCGTAGATTGGGACAGCGTCTATGGCTACACCTTC. Translated, it gives CASSVDWDSVYGYTF. The chain couples TRBV9 to TRBJ1-2; 7 nucleotides match TRBD1. V shed 0 bases and J 4 bases; nucleotides not matched to a gene: 6. Germline CDR1 reads SGDLS; CDR2 reads YYNGEE. The CDR3 runs 15 residues.